The present TCR beta chain was sequenced within a study of blood T cell repertoires in COVID-19. On the study more broadly: Spain, Italy and the United States supplied samples that represented acute and convalescent COVID-19. T cells, B-cell-depleted T cells, or PBMCs supplied cDNA or gDNA.

TCRdb's copy holds only in-frame clones and misses some; the assay was immunoSEQ multiplex PCR. The table shows about 350,000 clones, with 85% to 90% occurring only once. Followed longitudinally, the Seattle patients had been enrolled during active infection. CDR3 length equals 12 residues. V was shortened by 6 bases and J by 7 bases, with 10 bases between the two germline ends. This clonotype originated in a woman in her 70s with COVID-19, enrolled during active disease. The source material was peripheral blood. The gene calls are TRBV12-3 or TRBV12-4 and TRBJ1-5, with D unclear. DNA for the CDR3: TGTGCCAGCAGGTTTAGTTGGCAGCCCCAGCATTTT. Protein sequence: CASRFSWQPQHF.